This T cell receptor (beta chain) was documented in a study of T-cell memory formation after mild COVID-19. Overall study: The TCR clusters were mostly specific to one donor.

With 4 bases clipped from V and 9 bases from J, the junction kept 5 bases outside the gene matches. The CDR3 is made up of 14 amino acids. The germline CDR1 and CDR2 sequences are SGHRS and YFSETQ. TCRdb recomputed calls from the 5' RACE reads with MiXCR, one row per CDR3 protein. The sample contains approximately 240,000 distinct CDR3 sequences, approximately 16% of which appear only once. Findings of the study overall: CD4/CD8 balance held among clones contracting day 15 to 85, and later expanders leaned CD4+.

This clonotype was seen only a few times. Its antigen is undetermined. The chain is built from TRBV5-1 and TRBJ2-1, with 12 bases fitting TRBD2. Sequences were obtained from PBMCs or a T cell subset sorted from them (not recorded which). The source is a man younger than 30 who had mild COVID-19 (a few samples of this study predate the infection). Cell type and time point are not known. The CDR3 here is CASSLTLAGGEQFF. CDR3 DNA: TGCGCCAGCAGCCTGACACTAGCGGGGGGTGAGCAGTTCTTC. Full variable domain (missing parts from reference TRBV5-1 and TRBJ2-1): KAGVTQTPRYLIKTRGQQVTLSCSPISGHRSVSWYQQTPGQGLQFLFEYFSETQRNKGNFPGRFSGRQFSNSRSEMNVSTLELGDSALYLCASSLTLAGGEQFFGPGTRLTVL.